Sequencing of this T cell receptor (beta chain) was carried out in a study of CD8+CD57+ T cells in acquired aplastic anemia. The TCR beta profiling, which covered VDJ combination and CDR3 sequence, was carried out using genomic DNA as the template. TCRdb called the reads again in MiXCR, with one record for every CDR3 protein. The table lists about 210,000 distinct CDR3 sequences, approximately 60% of them singletons. The germline V and J ends were trimmed by 7 bases and 8 bases, with 11 bases remaining between them. CDR1 is MNHNY, CDR2 SVGAGI, per germline (reference sequence). The CDR3 is made up of 11 amino acids. This clonotype has more than one count but fewer than ten.

Sequenced input: sorted CD4+, CD8+, or CD8+CD57+ T cells (not recorded which) from PBMCs. This sequence was found in a human donor in good health. The rearrangement joins TRBV6-6 to TRBJ1-2; possibly TRBD1 for D (6 bases). The CDR3 reads CASTGEKGYTF. For the CDR3, the DNA is TGTGCCAGCACAGGGGAAAAAGGCTACACCTTC.